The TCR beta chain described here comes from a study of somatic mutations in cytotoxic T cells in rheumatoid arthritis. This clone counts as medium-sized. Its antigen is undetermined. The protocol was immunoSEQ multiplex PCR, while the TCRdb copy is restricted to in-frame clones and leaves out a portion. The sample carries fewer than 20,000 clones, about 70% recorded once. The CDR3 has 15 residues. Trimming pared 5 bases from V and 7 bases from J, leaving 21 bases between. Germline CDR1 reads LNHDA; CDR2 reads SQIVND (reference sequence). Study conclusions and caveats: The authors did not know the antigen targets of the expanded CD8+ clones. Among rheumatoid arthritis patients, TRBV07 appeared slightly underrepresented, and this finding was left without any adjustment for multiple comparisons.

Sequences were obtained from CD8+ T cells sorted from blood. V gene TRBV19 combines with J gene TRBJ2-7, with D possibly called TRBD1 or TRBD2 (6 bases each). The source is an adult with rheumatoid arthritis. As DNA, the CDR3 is TGTGCCAGTAGTGCTCAGGGAAGGGGGGCTTGGGAGCAGTACTTC. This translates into CASSAQGRGAWEQYF.